A single sample gave rise to the 31 T cell receptor beta chains below, sequenced in a study of identical twins (dated by TCRdb to 2016 to 2018). Library preparation was by 5' RACE. The run used an Illumina HiSeq 2000. Using fastp at Q25 and MiXCR, TCRdb reprocessed the public reads and kept productive beta chains. For every CDR3 protein sequence, its rows merge into one entry that carries the most common genes and DNA. For this sample there are 500,000 or so distinct CDR3 sequences; 14% appear just once. The top ten clonotypes cover more than 0.8% of the sample. The same sample was also used in a study of yellow fever vaccine responses in identical twins.

Sequencing used CD4+ T cells sorted from blood. These receptors originate from a woman between 18 and 29 years old in good health.

This clonotype was seen a handful of times. The CDR3 spells CASSQAPGGGQPQHF. The CDR3 region has the DNA TGTGCCAGCAGCCAAGCCCCGGGGGGTGGTCAGCCCCAGCATTTT. The chain carries TRBV3-1 and TRBJ1-5; possible D gene TRBD1, 5 bases. Germline V lookup: CDR1 LGHDT, CDR2 YNNKEL (reference sequence). Trimming shortened V by 1 base and J by 6 bases, and 13 bases separated the two germline ends. The CDR3 length is 15 residues.

The rearrangement uses TRBV7-9 and TRBJ2-7; D possibly matches TRBD1 or TRBD2 (6 bases each). The CDR3 runs to 16 residues. Germline V gene sequence: CDR1 SEHNR, CDR2 FQNEAQ (reference sequence). V dropped 5 bases and J dropped 4 bases, with 21 bases sitting between them. The CDR3 bases are TGTGCCAGCAGCCCCAAAGACCGGGGGCAAGGGTACGAGCAGTACTTC. Its translation: CASSPKDRGQGYEQYF.

This chain links TRBV5-1 with TRBJ2-3; 9 bases fit TRBD2. This CDR3 is 14 amino acids long. V was clipped by 2 bases and J by 5 bases; unmatched bases: 3. Germline CDR1 is SGHRS and CDR2 is YFSETQ. Here the CDR3 reads CASSLAGGLDTQYF. CDR3 sequence (DNA): TGCGCCAGCAGCTTAGCGGGGGGCCTAGATACGCAGTATTTT.

CDR3 nucleotide sequence: TGCAGTGCTAGAGACCTAAGCTGGGGGGGCTTCAATCAGCCCCAGCATTTT. This codes for CSARDLSWGGFNQPQHF. The chain joins TRBV20-1 to TRBJ1-5; D is possibly TRBD1 (6 bases). Looked up from germline, CDR1 is DFQATT and CDR2 is SNEGSKA (reference sequence). The V gene lost 0 bases and the J gene lost 3 bases, with 18 bases spanning the gap. The CDR3 length is 17 residues.

This clonotype has a handful of counts. This chain joins TRBV3-1 and TRBJ2-1; the match to TRBD2 covers 8 bases. The V gene's germline CDR1 is LGHDT and CDR2 YNNKEL (reference sequence). The J segment lost 3 bases and the V segment lost 4 bases, leaving 5 bases of the junction unmatched. The CDR3 runs to 15 residues. Written as DNA, the CDR3 is TGTGCCAGCAGCCCTCCGCTAGCGGGCTACAATGAGCAGTTCTTC. The encoded protein is CASSPPLAGYNEQFF.

This chain joins TRBV7-2 and TRBJ1-1; D is undetermined. Trimming stripped 0 bases from V and 9 bases from J, with 11 bases between. The germline V gene has CDR1 SGHTA and CDR2 FQGNSA. CDR3 length: 13 residues. DNA of the CDR3: TGTGCCAGCAGCTTAGCTAGAGGTGTTAAAGCTTTCTTT. Translation gives CASSLARGVKAFF.

This clonotype was counted a few times. The rearrangement links TRBV5-1 to TRBJ2-2; D unclear. Per the germline V gene, CDR1 is SGHRS and CDR2 is YFSETQ. This CDR3 is built from 15 residues. V was trimmed by 0 bases and J by 1 base, leaving 7 bases between them. For the CDR3, the DNA is TGCGCCAGCAGCTTGGGACTCCTGAACACCGGGGAGCTGTTTTTT. It encodes CASSLGLLNTGELFF.

The chain employs TRBV18 and TRBJ2-2; no definite D call. The CDR3 is made up of 14 amino acids. CDR1 KGHSH and CDR2 LQKENI come from the germline V gene. Deletions cut 3 bases from V and 1 base from J, with 6 bases between. For the CDR3, the DNA is TGTGCCAGCTCACCCCTCCAGAACACCGGGGAGCTGTTTTTT. This gives the protein CASSPLQNTGELFF.

This clonotype was recorded only once. The V and J genes are TRBV19 and TRBJ1-5; no definite D call. From germline, CDR1 is LNHDA and CDR2 SQIVND (reference sequence). The germline V and J ends were trimmed by 5 bases and 3 bases, with 8 bases remaining between them. The CDR3 sequence is 13 residues long. CDR3 protein: CASSLRINQPQHF. CDR3 nucleotide sequence: TGTGCCAGTAGTCTACGGATCAATCAGCCCCAGCATTTT.

This clonotype has only a few counts. This chain uses TRBV20-1 with TRBJ2-7, with 8 positions matching TRBD1. Germline CDR1 and CDR2: DFQATT and SNEGSKA (reference sequence). This CDR3 has 15 amino acids. V trimming: 0 bases; J trimming: 4 bases; junction bases outside the gene matches: 8. The CDR3 region has the DNA TGCAGTGCTAGAGATACAAGGACAGGGATTTACGAGCAGTACTTC. Translation gives CSARDTRTGIYEQYF.

The rearrangement links TRBV12-3 or TRBV12-4 to TRBJ2-2, with D possibly TRBD2 on 6 matching bases. V lost 5 bases to trimming and J lost 4 bases, with 14 bases between them. The CDR3 is made up of 15 amino acids. DNA of the CDR3: TGTGCCAGCAGTAACCGACTAGTAAGCACCGGGGAGCTGTTTTTT. The encoded protein is CASSNRLVSTGELFF.

The V gene is TRBV2, the J gene TRBJ2-7, with 8 bases aligning to TRBD1. CDR1 is SNHLY and CDR2 is FYNNEI in the germline V gene. CDR3 length equals 15 residues. V dropped 4 bases and J dropped 4; count of bases not matched to a gene: 9. The CDR3: CASSVSGQAGYEQYF. CDR3 nucleotides: TGTGCCAGCAGTGTCTCGGGACAGGCTGGATACGAGCAGTACTTC.

This clonotype was picked up a small number of times. The DNA for the CDR3 is TGTGCCAGCAGTTTGCGTTTGAACACCGGGGAGCTGTTTTTT. Its translation is CASSLRLNTGELFF. The genes are TRBV2 and TRBJ2-2; unclear D gene. This CDR3 region has 14 residues. Looked up from germline, CDR1 is SNHLY and CDR2 is FYNNEI. With 5 bases removed from V and 1 base from J, the gap between germline ends came to 8 bases. The full variable domain, rest sourced from reference TRBV2 and TRBJ2-2, is EPEVTQTPSHQVTQMGQEVILRCVPISNHLYFYWYRQILGQKVEFLVSFYNNEISEKSEIFDDQFSVERPDGSNFTLKIRSTKLEDSAMYFCASSLRLNTGELFFGEGSRLTVL.

This clonotype was detected a few times. The CDR3 region is CASSSPQGGSYEQYF. Written as DNA, the CDR3 is TGTGCCAGCAGTTCCCCCCAGGGAGGCTCCTACGAGCAGTACTTC. The chain links TRBV28 to TRBJ2-7; the D gene is possibly TRBD2 (6 bases). The V and J ends lost 4 bases and 0 bases respectively, with 13 bases between them. The CDR3 is 15 amino acids. Germline loops: CDR1 MDHEN, CDR2 SYDVKM.

This clonotype was observed once. The chain couples TRBV30 to TRBJ2-3; TRBD2 agrees at 10 bases. The germline gives CDR1 GTSNPN, CDR2 SVGIG (reference sequence). The CDR3 contains 15 residues. The V and J ends lost 2 bases and 6 bases, in that order; junction bases with no gene match: 8. CDR3: CAWSLLAGGGDTQYF. The DNA for the CDR3 is TGTGCCTGGAGTCTTTTAGCGGGGGGAGGGGATACGCAGTATTTT. Drawing the rest from reference TRBV30 and TRBJ2-3, the complete variable domain is SQTIHQWPATLVQPVGSPLSLECTVEGTSNPNLYWYRQAAGRGLQLLFYSVGIGQISSEVPQNLSASRPQDRQFILSSKKLLLSDSGFYLCAWSLLAGGGDTQYFGPGTRLTVL.

This clonotype showed up just a few times. This chain uses TRBV30 with TRBJ2-2, with 7 bases fitting TRBD1. Germline CDR1 is GTSNPN and CDR2 is SVGIG (reference sequence). The ends lost 4 bases at V and 0 bases at J; junction bases unmatched: 2. CDR3 length: 14 residues. The CDR3 loop is CAWTGGPNTGELFF. The CDR3 coding sequence is TGTGCCTGGACAGGGGGACCGAACACCGGGGAGCTGTTTTTT.

The chain carries TRBV18 and TRBJ2-7; 12 bases match TRBD1. The CDR3 is made up of 16 amino acids. V lost 4 bases, J lost 3 bases, and 7 bases stayed unmatched. The germline V gene encodes CDR1 KGHSH and CDR2 LQKENI. Here the CDR3 reads CASSREGQGAFYEQYF. For the CDR3, the DNA is TGTGCCAGCTCACGGGAGGGACAGGGGGCCTTCTACGAGCAGTACTTC.

The gene calls are TRBV10-3 and TRBJ2-5, with D perhaps matching TRBD1 (5 bases). V was pared by 0 bases and J by 2 bases, with 7 bases between. Germline assignment: CDR1 ENHRY and CDR2 SYGVKD. This CDR3 has 14 amino acids. The CDR3 loop is CAISESTAQETQYF. The CDR3, as DNA: TGTGCCATCAGTGAGTCGACAGCTCAAGAGACCCAGTACTTC.

The chain uses TRBV10-3 and TRBJ2-1, with TRBD2 matching over 11 bases. CDR3 length: 16 residues. Unmatched junction bases numbered 13, after V lost 10 bases and J lost 5 bases. In germline, CDR1 is ENHRY, CDR2 SYGVKD. The CDR3 loop reads CATSSGRLAGNNEQFF. For the CDR3, the DNA is TGTGCCACATCAAGTGGTAGACTAGCGGGGAACAATGAGCAGTTCTTC.

This clonotype was observed a few times. The chain couples TRBV6-1 to TRBJ2-3; 10 nucleotides agree with TRBD2. V lost 8 bases to trimming and J lost 7 bases; unmatched junction nucleotides: 9. Germline V lookup: CDR1 MNHNS, CDR2 SASEGT. This CDR3 is built from 14 residues. CDR3 sequence reads: CASAPSGSYNTQYF. CDR3 DNA: TGTGCCAGCGCACCTAGCGGGAGTTATAATACGCAGTATTTT.

The gene calls are TRBV5-1 and TRBJ1-2; 7 bases agree with TRBD1. The CDR3 runs to 14 residues. In germline, CDR1 is SGHRS, CDR2 YFSETQ. The V gene end was trimmed by 4 bases and the J gene end by 4 bases; junction bases not matched to a gene: 7. CDR3 coding DNA: TGCGCCAGCAGCACGGGACAGACCCTCTATGGCTACACCTTC. It specifies CASSTGQTLYGYTF.

The V and J genes are TRBV18 and TRBJ2-2, with a tentative D call TRBD1 (5 bases). Germline V gene data show CDR1 as KGHSH and CDR2 as LQKENI. The ends were cut back, 2 bases at V and 1 base at J, with 11 bases in the middle. The CDR3 runs 16 residues. CDR3 coding DNA: TGTGCCAGCTCACCAAGCTGGCAGGGGAACACCGGGGAGCTGTTTTTT. Encoded protein: CASSPSWQGNTGELFF.

The chain joins TRBV7-9 to TRBJ2-4, with D perhaps TRBD1 (6 bases). The CDR3 runs to 15 residues. Trimming took off 1 base at V and 7 bases at J, with 14 bases between the two ends. The germline V gene has CDR1 SEHNR and CDR2 FQNEAQ (reference sequence). CDR3 protein: CASSLETSQGNIQYF. CDR3 sequence (DNA): TGTGCCAGCAGCTTAGAGACCAGCCAGGGGAACATTCAGTACTTC. Using reference TRBV7-9 and TRBJ2-4 for the parts outside the CDR3, the full variable domain is DTGVSQNPRHKITKRGQNVTFRCDPISEHNRLYWYRQTLGQGPEFLTYFQNEAQLEKSRLLSDRFSAERPKGSFSTLEIQRTEQGDSAMYLCASSLETSQGNIQYFGAGTRLSVL.

This clonotype has just a few counts. The chain joins TRBV6-6 to TRBJ2-5; D may be TRBD1 (5 bases). Germline CDR1 and CDR2: MNHNY and SVGAGI (reference sequence). V was clipped by 6 bases and J by 7 bases, with 15 bases between them. The length of the CDR3 is 13 residues. CDR3 sequence reads: CASRQGPRGTQYF. The CDR3 DNA is TGTGCCAGCAGGCAGGGCCCTAGAGGGACCCAGTACTTC.

This clonotype has just a few counts. A read error may be the cause here, since a much bigger clone is one base away. This chain links TRBV11-2 with TRBJ2-2; D unclear. CDR3 length: 14 amino acids. V shed 1 base and J shed 4 bases, with 7 bases lying between them. CDR1 and CDR2 (germline): SGHAT, FQNNGV. The CDR3 region has the DNA TGTGCCAGCAGCTTAGCGGAGATCACCGGGGAGCTGTTTTTT. Protein sequence: CASSLAEITGELFF. Variable domain in full (rest from reference TRBV11-2 and TRBJ2-2): EAGVAQSPRYKIIEKRQSVAFWCNPISGHATLYWYQQILGQGPKLLIQFQNNGVVDDSQLPKDRFSAERLKGVDSTLKIQPAKLEDSAVYLCASSLAEITGELFFGEGSRLTVL.

J is TRBJ2-5 and V is TRBV20-1; D unclear. Looked up from germline, CDR1 is DFQATT and CDR2 is SNEGSKA (reference sequence). This CDR3 region has 14 residues. V was pared by 5 bases and J by 1 base, with 14 bases between. The CDR3 DNA follows: TGCAGTGCTCGTCTCTCAGCGAGCCAAGAGACCCAGTACTTC. This sequence encodes CSARLSASQETQYF.

This chain uses TRBV3-1 with TRBJ1-2; D is unclear. The CDR3 loop spans 14 amino acids. Trimming left V 1 base short and J 6 bases short, with 12 bases between. CDR1 and CDR2 (germline): LGHDT, YNNKEL (reference sequence). Written as DNA, the CDR3 is TGTGCCAGCAGCCAAGTGGCCGGGGAAAATGGCTACACCTTC. This sequence encodes CASSQVAGENGYTF.

Many counts were recorded for this clonotype. This chain joins TRBV12-3 or TRBV12-4 and TRBJ2-3, with D possibly being TRBD2 (6 bases). This CDR3 contains 15 residues. With 2 bases removed from V and 2 bases from J, the gap between germline ends came to 11 bases. The CDR3 nucleotides read TGTGCCAGCAGTTTATGGGGCGGGAACACAGATACGCAGTATTTT. Amino acid sequence: CASSLWGGNTDTQYF.

This clonotype was observed a handful of times. The chain employs TRBV15 and TRBJ2-3, with D unresolved. This CDR3 spans 14 amino acids. V dropped 8 bases and J dropped 2 bases, with 14 bases sitting between them. CDR1 and CDR2 from the germline V gene are LNHNV and YYDKDF (reference sequence). For the CDR3, the DNA is TGTGCCACCCGCCCGGGTCAGCACACAGATACGCAGTATTTT. Translating it yields CATRPGQHTDTQYF.

This clonotype has just a few counts. The rearrangement links TRBV7-9 to TRBJ2-5, with D uncertain. V lost 8 bases, J lost 1 base, and 14 bases lay in between. The CDR3 length is 14 residues. Germline V gene lookup returns CDR1 SEHNR and CDR2 FQNEAQ (reference sequence). As DNA, the CDR3 is TGTGCCAGCGGCACATCACTAATCCAAGAGACCCAGTACTTC. Its protein product is CASGTSLIQETQYF. Based on the CDR3 plus reference TRBV7-9 and TRBJ2-5, the full variable domain is DTGVSQNPRHKITKRGQNVTFRCDPISEHNRLYWYRQTLGQGPEFLTYFQNEAQLEKSRLLSDRFSAERPKGSFSTLEIQRTEQGDSAMYLCASGTSLIQETQYFGPGTRLLVL.

The chain carries TRBV12-3 or TRBV12-4 and TRBJ1-5; D unresolved. The CDR3 totals 12 residues. V was trimmed by 0 bases and J by 6 bases, leaving 3 bases between them. CDR3 sequence (DNA): TGTGCCAGCAGTTTAGCGCCTCAGCCCCAGCATTTT. Translation: CASSLAPQPQHF.